A selection of T cell receptor beta chains follows, all from one sample in a study of control samples from healthy donors and cancer patients. Generated by immunoSEQ multiplex PCR, the TCRdb table keeps only in-frame clones and is missing some. The sample yields some 180,000 clones, of which the top ten take up approximately 2.2%. The material sequenced was blood. All receptors derive from a woman between 25 and 40 years old in good health. Both conserved end residues are part of each CDR3. D genes are given only for firm matches.

TRBJ1-6,TRBV9,NA,CASSVVSGVNGNSPLHF,TGTGCCAGCAGCGTAGTTTCAGGGGTTAACGGTAATTCACCCCTCCACTTT
TRBJ1-1,TRBV28,NA,CASSPRASTNTEAFF,TGTGCCAGCAGTCCCCGGGCCTCAACAAACACTGAAGCTTTCTTT
TRBJ1-5,TRBV18,NA,CASSPRGVNSNQPQHF,TGTGCCAGCTCACCTCGGGGGGTAAATAGCAATCAGCCCCAGCATTTT
TRBJ2-7,TRBV3-1/TRBV3-2,TRBD1,CASSRLTGGYEQYF,TGTGCCAGCAGCCGCCTTACAGGGGGCTACGAGCAGTACTTC
TRBJ1-2,TRBV19,NA,CASSGGQPYGYTF,TGTGCCAGTAGTGGTGGACAGCCCTATGGCTACACCTTC
TRBJ1-1,TRBV3-1/TRBV3-2,TRBD1,CASSPTSSGTRGLRARAFF,TGTGCCAGCAGCCCTACTTCGTCTGGGACCAGGGGGCTAAGGGCCCGGGCTTTCTTT
TRBJ2-2,TRBV27,TRBD1,CASSAPDRGRGRTGELFF,TGTGCCAGCAGTGCCCCAGACAGGGGGCGAGGTAGGACCGGGGAGCTGTTTTTT
TRBJ1-2,TRBV2,NA,CASSVQGLGYTF,TGTGCCAGCAGTGTTCAGGGGCTAGGCTACACCTTC
TRBJ2-7,TRBV2,NA,CASSEAMDLGYF,TGTGCCAGCAGTGAAGCAATGGATCTCGGGTACTTC
TRBJ1-2,TRBV6-2/TRBV6-3,NA,CASSFSANYGYTF,TGTGCCAGCAGTTTCTCAGCTAACTATGGCTACACCTTC
TRBJ2-7,TRBV21-1,NA,CASKRDGKPYEQYF,TGTGCCAGCAAAAGGGACGGGAAACCCTACGAGCAGTACTTC
TRBJ1-2,TRBV3-1/TRBV3-2,NA,CASSPELIDYGYTF,TGTGCCAGCAGCCCGGAACTAATAGACTATGGCTACACCTTC
TRBJ2-1,TRBV29-1,NA,CSVEAGNLYNEQFF,TGCAGCGTTGAGGCAGGGAACTTATACAATGAGCAGTTCTTC
TRBJ1-6,TRBV5-1,TRBD1,CASSFVTGRDSPLHF,TGCGCCAGCAGCTTTGTGACAGGGAGGGATTCACCCCTCCACTTT
TRBJ2-1,TRBV11-2,TRBD2,CASSLMSGGAYEQFF,TGTGCCAGCAGCCTAATGTCGGGGGGGGCGTATGAGCAGTTCTTC
TRBJ1-2,TRBV6-5,NA,CASSLNRDYYGYTF,TGTGCCAGCAGTCTAAACAGGGATTACTATGGCTACACCTTC
TRBJ1-3,TRBV15,NA,CATSRGYPGEPGNTIYF,TGTGCCACCAGCAGAGGTTATCCCGGGGAGCCTGGAAACACCATATATTTT
TRBJ1-4,TRBV19,TRBD1,CASRWGTATTNEKLFF,TGTGCCAGTAGGTGGGGGACAGCCACAACTAATGAAAAACTGTTTTTT
TRBJ2-7,TRBV29-1,NA,CSVSGTGDSGYEQYF,TGCAGCGTGTCCGGAACAGGTGACTCCGGCTACGAGCAGTACTTC
TRBJ2-7,TRBV7-6,TRBD1,CASSFRTGYEQYF,TGTGCCAGCAGCTTTCGGACAGGGTACGAGCAGTACTTC
TRBJ1-1,TRBV7-9,TRBD1,CASRLGTGQEAFF,TGTGCCAGCAGGCTCGGGACAGGCCAGGAAGCTTTCTTT
TRBJ1-6,TRBV28,NA,CASSFVASSPLHF,TGTGCCAGCAGTTTTGTCGCGTCGTCACCCCTCCACTTT
TRBJ2-3,TRBV5-1,NA,CASSLITGKSDTQYF,TGCGCCAGCAGCTTGATTACAGGGAAGTCAGATACGCAGTATTTT
TRBJ2-2,TRBV18,NA,CASSPQGRTNTGELFF,TGTGCCAGCTCACCACAAGGGCGGACGAACACCGGGGAGCTGTTTTTT
TRBJ2-5,TRBV15,TRBD1,CATSRESGQGAGETQYF,TGTGCCACCAGCAGAGAGAGCGGGCAGGGGGCTGGGGAGACCCAGTACTTC
TRBJ1-5,TRBV7-9,NA,CASSLSGGQGQPQHF,TGTGCCAGCAGCCTGAGCGGCGGGCAAGGGCAGCCCCAGCATTTT
TRBJ2-7,TRBV5-4,TRBD1,CASSLGPGQTYEQYF,TGTGCCAGCAGCTTAGGACCGGGACAGACCTACGAGCAGTACTTC
TRBJ1-2,TRBV11-2,NA,CASSLTGTRYGYTF,TGTGCCAGCAGCCTGACTGGGACCCGGTATGGCTACACCTTC
TRBJ1-1,TRBV7-2,NA,CASSLLPPGLGNTEAFF,TGTGCCAGCAGCTTACTCCCACCGGGTTTAGGGAACACTGAAGCTTTCTTT
TRBJ2-7,TRBV5-1,TRBD1,CASSPRTGGMREQYF,TGCGCCAGCAGCCCCCGGACAGGGGGAATGAGGGAGCAGTACTTC
TRBJ1-5,TRBV9,NA,CASSVVEHVKNQPQHF,TGTGCCAGCAGCGTAGTGGAACACGTTAAGAATCAGCCCCAGCATTTT
TRBJ1-4,TRBV10-3,NA,CAISGGEGDEKLFF,TGTGCCATCAGTGGGGGGGAGGGAGATGAAAAACTGTTTTTT
TRBJ1-1,TRBV5-1,NA,CASSSSLLRVNTEAFF,TGCGCCAGCAGCTCGTCTTTACTGCGGGTGAACACTGAAGCTTTCTTT